Listed here are 15 T cell receptor beta chains from one sample, sequenced in a study of T cell changes during pregnancy in multiple sclerosis. TCRdb's copy holds only in-frame clones and misses some; the assay was immunoSEQ multiplex PCR. Of tens of thousands of clones in the sample, 88% were seen once. This specimen consisted of peripheral blood, obtained in the first trimester of pregnancy. Every receptor here comes from a female donor with multiple sclerosis, enrolled in a pregnancy study.

The V call is TRBV5-4, the J call TRBJ1-4, with D tentatively TRBD1 (6 bases). CDR3 length: 18 amino acids. The V and J ends lost 3 bases and 5 bases respectively, with 23 bases between them. Looked up from germline, CDR1 is SGHNT and CDR2 is YYREEE (reference sequence). The CDR3 DNA reads as TGTGCCAGCAGCTCCGCAGAGGGCAGGGGTGGCGGGAATGAAAAACTGTTTTTT. Amino acid sequence: CASSSAEGRGGGNEKLFF.

This chain joins TRBV27 and TRBJ1-5; D unresolved. Per the germline V gene, CDR1 is MNHEY and CDR2 is SMNVEV (reference sequence). V lost 4 bases and J 3 bases, leaving 7 bases between the germline ends. CDR3 length equals 13 residues. The CDR3: CASSSVLNQPQHF. CDR3 nucleotide sequence: TGTGCCAGCAGTTCGGTCCTCAATCAGCCCCAGCATTTT.

The chain combines TRBV5-1 with TRBJ1-1, with D perhaps matching TRBD1 (6 bases). V was trimmed by 0 bases and J by 1 base, leaving 13 bases between them. The CDR3 is 16 amino acids. Germline V gene lookup returns CDR1 SGHRS and CDR2 YFSETQ. The CDR3, as DNA: TGCGCCAGCAGCTTGGCCGGGGGAGGGGGGAACACTGAAGCTTTCTTT. Residues: CASSLAGGGGNTEAFF.

The rearrangement uses TRBV6-5 and TRBJ2-5, with TRBD2 identical over 8 bases. Germline values: CDR1 MNHEY, CDR2 SVGAGI. After removal of 0 bases from V and 3 bases from J, the junction contained 3 bases not matched to a gene. This CDR3 comprises 15 residues. As DNA, the CDR3 is TGTGCCAGCAGTTACTCGACAGCGGGAGAAGAGACCCAGTACTTC. As protein: CASSYSTAGEETQYF.

DNA for the CDR3: TGTGCCAGCAGTTCGGGGGGGCTAGCGGGCTCCTACGAGCAGTACTTC. The encoded protein is CASSSGGLAGSYEQYF. This rearrangement joins TRBV6-5 to TRBJ2-7, with 8 bases lining up with TRBD2. This CDR3 spans 16 amino acids. CDR1 and CDR2 from the germline V gene are MNHEY and SVGAGI. After removal of 4 bases from V and 0 bases from J, the junction contained 8 bases not matched to a gene.

This clone was detected a few times. V gene TRBV7-9 combines with J gene TRBJ2-7; TRBD2 is a possible D gene (5 bases). The CDR3 spans 12 residues. Germline V CDR1 and CDR2: SEHNR, FQNEAQ (reference sequence). V was trimmed by 5 bases and J by 3 bases, leaving 8 bases between them. Here the CDR3 DNA reads TGTGCCAGCAGCCGGGGAATCTACGAGCAGTACTTC. Translating it yields CASSRGIYEQYF.

The chain couples TRBV4-1 to TRBJ2-2, with 10 bases identical to TRBD2. CDR1 and CDR2 (germline): MGHRA, YSYEKL. This CDR3 comprises 16 residues. The V gene end was trimmed by 4 bases and the J gene end by 3 bases; junction bases not matched to a gene: 5. The DNA of the CDR3 is TGCGCCAGCAGCCGTGGACTAGCGGTTGACACCGGGGAGCTGTTTTTT. It yields the protein CASSRGLAVDTGELFF.

The V call is TRBV18, the J call TRBJ1-5, with 8 bases identical to TRBD1. Trimming removed 6 bases from V and 5 bases from J; junction bases left unmatched: 9. There are 15 residues in the CDR3. Germline V gene sequence: CDR1 KGHSH, CDR2 LQKENI. Here the CDR3 DNA reads TGTGCCAGCTCGTCGACAGGGGCCGCTTATCAGCCCCAGCATTTT. This translates into CASSSTGAAYQPQHF.

V is TRBV5-1 and J is TRBJ1-3; TRBD1 is a possible D gene (6 bases). Trimming stripped 0 bases from V and 4 bases from J, with 11 bases between. In germline, CDR1 is SGHRS, CDR2 YFSETQ. The CDR3 totals 15 residues. CDR3 amino acids: CASSLGGQLGNTIYF. DNA of the CDR3: TGCGCCAGCAGCTTGGGGGGACAATTAGGAAACACCATATATTTT.

The chain recombines TRBV5-4 with TRBJ1-1, with a possible D match to TRBD1 (6 bases). V was trimmed by 6 bases and J by 4 bases, leaving 19 bases between them. This CDR3 has 15 amino acids. Germline V CDR1 and CDR2: SGHNT, YYREEE (reference sequence). CDR3 sequence (DNA): TGTGCCAGCACCCCGCCCCGACAGGCAGCCACTGAAGCTTTCTTT. Its translation: CASTPPRQAATEAFF.

The rearrangement joins TRBV15 to TRBJ2-7; 7 bases line up with TRBD1. Germline V gene lookup returns CDR1 LNHNV and CDR2 YYDKDF (reference sequence). The CDR3 extends over 14 amino acids. The trim removed 3 bases at V and 6 bases at J, leaving 8 bases unmatched. The CDR3 sequence is CATSRDRNRFEQYF. The CDR3 nucleotides read TGTGCCACCAGCAGGGACAGGAACCGCTTCGAGCAGTACTTC.

J is TRBJ2-1 and V is TRBV19; 11 bases map to TRBD2. Germline CDR1 and CDR2: LNHDA and SQIVND (reference sequence). V trimming: 3 bases; J trimming: 9 bases; junction bases outside the gene matches: 7. The CDR3 is made up of 15 amino acids. CDR3 in amino acids: CASSIQTSGTSEQFF. The DNA of the CDR3 is TGTGCCAGTAGTATCCAGACTAGCGGGACATCTGAGCAGTTCTTC.

The chain links TRBV10-1 to TRBJ2-1, with a possible D match to TRBD1 (6 bases). CDR1 and CDR2 (germline): WNHNN, SYGVQD (reference sequence). CDR3 size: 13 residues. Between the trimmed V and J ends, which lost 5 bases and 7 bases, there was a span of 12 bases. The CDR3 nucleotides read TGCGCCAGCAGTCCACACAGGGTTAATGAGCAGTTCTTC. This sequence encodes CASSPHRVNEQFF.

The rearrangement joins TRBV30 to TRBJ2-5; 7 bases align to TRBD1. J gave up 5 bases and V 5 bases, and 5 bases lay outside the gene matches. The CDR3 contains 12 residues. Per germline, CDR1 GTSNPN and CDR2 SVGIG (reference sequence). CDR3 DNA sequence: TGTGCCTGGGCAGGGGGTTGGGAGACCCAGTACTTC. This encodes CAWAGGWETQYF.

The chain uses TRBV21-1 and TRBJ2-7; the table's D gene call, TRBD2, was not cross checked with the DNA. TRBV21-1 is a pseudogene locus. This CDR3 comprises 14 residues. CDR3 loop: CASSKLRPSYEQYF. The DNA for the CDR3 is TGTGCCAGCAGCAAACTGAGGCCCTCCTACGAGCAGTACTTC.